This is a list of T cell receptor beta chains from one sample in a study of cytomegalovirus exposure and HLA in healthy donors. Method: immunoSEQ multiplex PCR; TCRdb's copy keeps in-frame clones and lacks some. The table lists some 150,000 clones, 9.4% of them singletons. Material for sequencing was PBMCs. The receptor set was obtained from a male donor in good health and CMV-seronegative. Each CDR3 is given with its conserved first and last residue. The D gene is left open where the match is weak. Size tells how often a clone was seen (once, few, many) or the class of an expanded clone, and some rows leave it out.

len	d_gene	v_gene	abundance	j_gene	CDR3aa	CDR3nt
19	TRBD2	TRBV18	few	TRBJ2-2	CASSPTPGLADRATGELFF	TGTGCCAGCTCGCCAACGCCGGGACTAGCGGACAGAGCCACCGGGGAGCTGTTTTTT
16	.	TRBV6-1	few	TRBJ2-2	CASSERGGDWAGELFF	TGTGCCAGCAGTGAAAGGGGCGGGGATTGGGCCGGGGAGCTGTTTTTT
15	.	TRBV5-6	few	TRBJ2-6	CASSLGGPGANVLTF	TGTGCCAGCAGCTTGGGAGGGCCTGGGGCCAACGTCCTGACTTTC
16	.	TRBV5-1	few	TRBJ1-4	CASSLGSNRGDEKLFF	TGCGCCAGCAGCTTGGGGTCGAATCGGGGTGATGAAAAACTGTTTTTT
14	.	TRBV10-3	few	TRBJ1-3	CAISVGQSGNTIYF	TGTGCCATCAGTGTAGGACAGTCGGGAAACACCATATATTTT
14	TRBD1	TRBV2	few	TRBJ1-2	CASTRTGGLYGYTF	TGTGCCAGCACCAGGACAGGGGGCCTCTATGGCTACACCTTC
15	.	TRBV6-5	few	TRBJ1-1	CASSYSGSPNTEAFF	TGTGCCAGCAGTTACTCGGGCAGCCCGAACACTGAAGCTTTCTTT
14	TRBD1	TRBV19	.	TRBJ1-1	CASSTQGVNTEAFF	TGTGCCAGTAGTACCCAGGGGGTGAACACTGAAGCTTTCTTT
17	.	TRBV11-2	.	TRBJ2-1	CASRESSVSSSYNEQFF	TGTGCCAGCAGAGAATCCTCCGTCTCCAGCTCCTACAATGAGCAGTTCTTC
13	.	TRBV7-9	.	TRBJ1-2	CASSPGHRYGYTF	TGTGCCAGCAGCCCAGGACATCGCTATGGCTACACCTTC
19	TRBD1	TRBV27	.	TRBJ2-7	CASSFLPGQGSRGVREQYF	TGTGCCAGCAGCTTCCTGCCGGGACAGGGGTCGCGGGGAGTCCGCGAGCAGTACTTC
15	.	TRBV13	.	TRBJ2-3	CASSSGRTNTDTQYF	TGTGCCAGCAGCTCCGGACGGACTAACACAGATACGCAGTATTTT
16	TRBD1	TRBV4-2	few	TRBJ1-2	CASSQVDRGRNYGYTF	TGTGCCAGCAGCCAAGTAGACAGGGGGCGAAACTATGGCTACACCTTC
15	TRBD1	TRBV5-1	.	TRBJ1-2	CASSRGTGIENGYTF	TGCGCCAGCAGTCGGGGGACAGGGATTGAAAATGGCTACACCTTC
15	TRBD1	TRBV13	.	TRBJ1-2	CASLNRDRVNYGYTF	TGTGCCAGCTTGAACCGGGACAGGGTAAACTATGGCTACACCTTC
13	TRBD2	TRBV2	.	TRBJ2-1	CASSDAGVNEQFF	TGTGCCAGCAGTGATGCGGGGGTAAATGAGCAGTTCTTC
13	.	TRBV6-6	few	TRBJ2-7	CASTLTPAYEQYF	TGTGCCAGCACCCTGACTCCAGCCTACGAGCAGTACTTC
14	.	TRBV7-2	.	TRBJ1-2	CASSLGAGSYGYTF	TGTGCCAGCAGCTTAGGTGCAGGATCCTATGGCTACACCTTC
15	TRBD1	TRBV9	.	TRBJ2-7	CASSVTPDRTYEQYF	TGTGCCAGCAGCGTAACTCCGGACAGGACTTACGAGCAGTACTTC
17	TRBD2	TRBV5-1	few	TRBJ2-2	CASSLASGSLNTGELFF	TGCGCCAGCAGCTTGGCTAGCGGGAGTCTTAACACCGGGGAGCTGTTTTTT
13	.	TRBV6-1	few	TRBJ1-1	CASSETVSGGAFF	TGTGCCAGCAGTGAGACAGTTTCCGGTGGAGCTTTCTTT
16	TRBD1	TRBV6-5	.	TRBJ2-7	CASSYSADRGTYEQYF	TGTGCCAGCAGTTACTCTGCGGACAGGGGGACCTACGAGCAGTACTTC
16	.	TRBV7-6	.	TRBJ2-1	CASSLARGGSYNEQFF	TGTGCCAGCAGCTTAGCGCGCGGGGGCTCGTACAATGAGCAGTTCTTC
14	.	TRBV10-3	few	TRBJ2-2	CAIAGQSGTGELFF	TGTGCCATCGCAGGACAGTCGGGCACCGGGGAGCTGTTTTTT
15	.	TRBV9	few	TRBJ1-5	CASSVGPMAWQPQHF	TGTGCCAGCAGCGTAGGGCCCATGGCCTGGCAGCCCCAGCATTTT
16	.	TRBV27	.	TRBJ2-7	CASSLSGGSMSYEQYF	TGTGCCAGCAGTTTATCCGGAGGAAGTATGTCCTACGAGCAGTACTTC
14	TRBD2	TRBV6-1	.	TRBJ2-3	CAMRASGAPGTQYF	TGTGCCATGCGAGCTAGCGGGGCCCCGGGTACGCAGTATTTT
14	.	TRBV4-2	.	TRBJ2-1	CASSQVAGGNEQFF	TGTGCCAGCAGCCAAGTCGCCGGGGGCAATGAGCAGTTCTTC
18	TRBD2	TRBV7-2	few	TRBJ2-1	CASSLALAGGRPHNEQFF	TGTGCCAGCAGCTTAGCGCTAGCGGGGGGCCGCCCACACAATGAGCAGTTCTTC